This paragraph covers one TCR beta chain sequence. The antigen is unknown. This record belongs to a study of blood T cells in healthy people across ages. Roughly 10 milliliters of peripheral blood were drawn from each donor. The second PCR ran about 6 to 12 cycles with a sample-barcoded 5' primer and J-beta primers. Through a template-switch adaptor with 12 random nucleotides, each cDNA molecule received a tag. In TCRdb, the 5' RACE reads were re-called with MiXCR into one record per CDR3 protein. Of approximately 670,000 distinct CDR3 sequences listed, 40% to 45% are singletons. V was shortened by 0 bases and J by 5 bases, with 22 bases between the two germline ends. This CDR3 comprises 18 residues. Germline lookup yields CDR1 MNHEY and CDR2 SMNVEV (reference sequence). Study findings and constraints: Any changes in expanded clonotypes were possibly confounded, as donor CMV status remained unknown.

This TCR came from a man older than 75 in good health. Sequenced material: blood. The V and J genes are TRBV27 and TRBJ2-5, with D possibly TRBD2 on 6 matching bases. CDR3 DNA sequence: TGTGCCAGCAGTTTATCCCCGGGACTGGAACGTGACGGTGAGACCCAGTACTTC. Amino acids: CASSLSPGLERDGETQYF.